This is a list of T cell receptor beta chains from one sample in a study of cytomegalovirus exposure and HLA in healthy donors. The assay was immunoSEQ multiplex PCR, and TCRdb's table has in-frame clones only and misses some. The data contain over 130,000 clones, 65% to 85% of them singletons. Sequencing was done on a sample of PBMCs. The source is a middle-aged man in good health and CMV-seronegative. Both conserved end residues are part of each CDR3. A D gene is named only where the DNA matches it firmly. Clone size is given for some rows only: seen once, a few or many times, or a class if the clone is expanded.

CDR3,DNA,D,size,J,V
CASSLGPGRYEQYF,TGTGCCAGCAGTTTAGGCCCCGGCAGGTACGAGCAGTACTTC,-,-,TRBJ2-7,TRBV27
CASSTLPGKNTGELFF,TGTGCCAGCAGCACCCTCCCGGGTAAGAACACCGGGGAGCTGTTTTTT,-,-,TRBJ2-2,TRBV21-1
CASSVTRQPAEAFF,TGTGCCAGCAGTGTCACCCGACAGCCAGCTGAAGCTTTCTTT,-,-,TRBJ1-1,TRBV2
CASSEWEGGWAEAFF,TGTGCCAGCAGTGAATGGGAAGGGGGCTGGGCTGAAGCTTTCTTT,TRBD1,-,TRBJ1-1,TRBV6-1
CASSIQGMSTDTQYF,TGTGCCAGCAGCATACAGGGAATGAGCACAGATACGCAGTATTTT,-,-,TRBJ2-3,TRBV2
CASSPGQSTDTQYF,TGTGCCAGCAGCCCCGGACAAAGCACAGATACGCAGTATTTT,-,-,TRBJ2-3,TRBV7-3
CASREATLPTGYTF,TGTGCCAGCAGAGAAGCCACTCTTCCTACTGGCTACACCTTC,-,-,TRBJ1-2,TRBV2
CAWRVTGVGAWGVTEAFF,TGTGCCTGGAGAGTGACAGGGGTCGGCGCCTGGGGGGTTACTGAAGCTTTCTTT,TRBD1,-,TRBJ1-1,TRBV30
CASRDRGLGYEQYF,TGTGCCAGCAGGGACAGGGGATTAGGCTACGAGCAGTACTTC,TRBD1,-,TRBJ2-7,TRBV2
CASTETGGDYEKLFF,TGTGCCAGTACCGAAACGGGGGGCGATTATGAAAAACTGTTTTTT,-,-,TRBJ1-4,TRBV19
CASSDGNSGYGYTF,TGTGCCAGCAGTGACGGGAACTCTGGGTATGGCTACACCTTC,-,-,TRBJ1-2,TRBV2
CASSLRQGGGLAGPPYEQYF,TGTGCCAGCAGTCTCCGACAGGGAGGAGGACTAGCGGGGCCTCCCTACGAGCAGTACTTC,TRBD2,-,TRBJ2-7,TRBV27
CSVAGLAGLYEQYF,TGCAGCGTTGCCGGACTAGCGGGGCTCTACGAGCAGTACTTC,TRBD2,once,TRBJ2-7,TRBV29-1
CASSKGQGQSGANVLTF,TGTGCCAGCAGTAAGGGACAGGGTCAGTCTGGGGCCAACGTCCTGACTTTC,TRBD1,-,TRBJ2-6,TRBV2
CAWSFQGYGYTF,TGTGCCTGGAGTTTTCAGGGATATGGCTACACCTTC,-,few,TRBJ1-2,TRBV30
CASSFTGFRAFF,TGTGCCAGCAGCTTCACGGGGTTCCGAGCTTTCTTT,-,-,TRBJ1-1,TRBV11-2
CASSSPPGTSGRVSYEQYF,TGTGCCAGCAGCTCCCCACCCGGGACTAGCGGGAGAGTCTCCTACGAGCAGTACTTC,TRBD2,-,TRBJ2-7,TRBV5-4
CASSPKTALNTEAFF,TGTGCCAGCAGTCCCAAGACAGCTTTGAACACTGAAGCTTTCTTT,-,-,TRBJ1-1,TRBV25-1
CASNRDFSYEQYF,TGTGCCAGCAACCGGGACTTTTCCTACGAGCAGTACTTC,-,-,TRBJ2-7,TRBV2
CASSEFTGAGTEAFF,TGCGCCAGCAGCGAGTTTACAGGGGCCGGCACTGAAGCTTTCTTT,TRBD1,-,TRBJ1-1,TRBV5-1
CASSASGRAYEQYF,TGTGCCAGCAGCGCTAGCGGGAGGGCCTACGAGCAGTACTTC,TRBD2,-,TRBJ2-7,TRBV2
CAWSDLGGPQGWYF,TGTGCCTGGAGTGACCTGGGGGGACCACAGGGGTGGTACTTC,-,-,TRBJ2-7,TRBV30
CASTSSVGRNTEAFF,TGTGCCAGCACCTCGTCAGTGGGGAGAAACACTGAAGCTTTCTTT,-,-,TRBJ1-1,TRBV11-2
CASSIPGLYTEAFF,TGTGCCAGCAGCATTCCAGGGTTGTACACTGAAGCTTTCTTT,-,-,TRBJ1-1,TRBV11-3
CASSLSVGQGVYGYTF,TGTGCCAGCAGCTTATCCGTGGGACAGGGGGTCTATGGCTACACCTTC,TRBD1,few,TRBJ1-2,TRBV7-6
CASSESAGVIDTQYF,TGCGCCAGCAGTGAGTCGGCGGGAGTTATAGATACGCAGTATTTT,TRBD2,-,TRBJ2-3,TRBV10-1
CASSSPGQGDDEQFF,TGTGCCAGTAGTTCCCCGGGACAGGGAGACGATGAGCAGTTCTTC,TRBD1,-,TRBJ2-1,TRBV19
CASSPARGTSGNTIYF,TGCGCCAGCAGCCCTGCCAGGGGCACCTCTGGAAACACCATATATTTT,-,few,TRBJ1-3,TRBV4-1
CASRLILARYEETQYF,TGTGCAAGTCGCTTAATCCTAGCGAGGTATGAAGAGACCCAGTACTTC,-,-,TRBJ2-5,TRBV12-2
CASSLGSGRLQGTQYF,TGTGCCAGCAGCTTAGGTAGCGGACGTCTTCAGGGGACCCAGTACTTC,-,-,TRBJ2-5,TRBV7-2
CASSLGAGDTEAFF,TGTGCCAGCTCCCTGGGCGCGGGGGACACTGAAGCTTTCTTT,-,-,TRBJ1-1,TRBV18
CASSVDRTGRGYTF,TGTGCCAGCAGCGTAGATCGGACAGGGCGAGGCTACACCTTC,TRBD1,-,TRBJ1-2,TRBV9
CASSAPRTSGYSYEQYF,TGTGCCAGCAGCGCGCCTAGGACTAGCGGTTACTCCTACGAGCAGTACTTC,TRBD2,-,TRBJ2-7,TRBV7-6
CASSVELTGVEETQYF,TGTGCCAGCAGTGTCGAACTTACAGGGGTGGAAGAGACCCAGTACTTC,TRBD1,-,TRBJ2-5,TRBV6-1
CASSKPGASNQPQHF,TGTGCCAGCAGTAAACCTGGGGCTAGCAATCAGCCCCAGCATTTT,-,-,TRBJ1-5,TRBV28
CASSLVGRDTGELFF,TGTGCCAGCAGCTTGGTAGGCAGGGACACCGGGGAGCTGTTTTTT,-,-,TRBJ2-2,TRBV5-6
CASGTGFNEQYF,TGTGCCAGCGGAACAGGGTTCAACGAGCAGTACTTC,-,-,TRBJ2-7,TRBV5-6
CASTRRAGSDTEAFF,TGTGCCAGCACACGGAGAGCTGGGTCGGACACTGAAGCTTTCTTT,-,-,TRBJ1-1,TRBV5-4